This record looks at one T cell receptor (beta chain) sequence and its context. This specimen belongs to a study of blood T cell repertoires in COVID-19. Study details: PBMCs, B-cell-depleted T cells, or T cells provided the cDNA or gDNA that made up the material.

In the original workflow: Reference gene primer amplification gave estimated nucleated cell counts. Using immunoSEQ multiplex PCR, the repertoire was profiled, and TCRdb retains in-frame clones only, with some absent. V, J and clone size are those of that table, while D and trimming were read from the DNA. Here the sample spans approximately 90,000 clones, nearly 80% being singletons. Trimming removed 0 bases from V and 4 bases from J, with 15 bases in between. The germline CDR1 and CDR2 sequences are MNHEY and SVGAGI. The CDR3 has 16 residues. This receptor was identified in a man in his 70s with COVID-19, enrolled during active disease. V gene TRBV6-5 combines with J gene TRBJ1-1, with TRBD1 as a possible D gene (5 bases). The material sequenced was peripheral blood. The CDR3 nucleotides are TGTGCCAGCAGTTACTCGGGGTCGGGGGGGTTCACTGAAGCTTTCTTT. It specifies CASSYSGSGGFTEAFF.